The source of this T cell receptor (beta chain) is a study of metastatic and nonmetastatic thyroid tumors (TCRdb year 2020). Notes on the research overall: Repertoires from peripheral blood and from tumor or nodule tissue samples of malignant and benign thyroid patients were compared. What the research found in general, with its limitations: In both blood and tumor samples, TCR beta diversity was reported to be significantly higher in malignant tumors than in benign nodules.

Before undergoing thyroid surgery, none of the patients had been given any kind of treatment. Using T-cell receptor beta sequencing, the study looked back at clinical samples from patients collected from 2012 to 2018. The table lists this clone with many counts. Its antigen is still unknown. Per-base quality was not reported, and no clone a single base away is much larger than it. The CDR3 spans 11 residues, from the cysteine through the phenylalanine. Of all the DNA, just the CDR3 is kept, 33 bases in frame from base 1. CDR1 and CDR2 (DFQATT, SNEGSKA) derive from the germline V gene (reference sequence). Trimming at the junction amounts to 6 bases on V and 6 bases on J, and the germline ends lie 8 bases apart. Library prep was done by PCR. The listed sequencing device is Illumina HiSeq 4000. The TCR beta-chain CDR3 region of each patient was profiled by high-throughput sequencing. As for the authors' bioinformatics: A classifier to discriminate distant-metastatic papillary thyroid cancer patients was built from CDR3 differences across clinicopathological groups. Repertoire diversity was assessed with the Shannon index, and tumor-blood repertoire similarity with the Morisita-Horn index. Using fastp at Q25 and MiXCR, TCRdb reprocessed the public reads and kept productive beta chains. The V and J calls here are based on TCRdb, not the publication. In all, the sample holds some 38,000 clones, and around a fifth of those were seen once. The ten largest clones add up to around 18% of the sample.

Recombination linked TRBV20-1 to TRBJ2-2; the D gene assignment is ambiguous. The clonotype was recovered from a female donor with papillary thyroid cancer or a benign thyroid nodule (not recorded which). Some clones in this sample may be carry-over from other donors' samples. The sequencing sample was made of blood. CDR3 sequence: CSARSSGELFF. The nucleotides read TGCAGTGCCCGGTCCTCCGGGGAGCTGTTTTTT.